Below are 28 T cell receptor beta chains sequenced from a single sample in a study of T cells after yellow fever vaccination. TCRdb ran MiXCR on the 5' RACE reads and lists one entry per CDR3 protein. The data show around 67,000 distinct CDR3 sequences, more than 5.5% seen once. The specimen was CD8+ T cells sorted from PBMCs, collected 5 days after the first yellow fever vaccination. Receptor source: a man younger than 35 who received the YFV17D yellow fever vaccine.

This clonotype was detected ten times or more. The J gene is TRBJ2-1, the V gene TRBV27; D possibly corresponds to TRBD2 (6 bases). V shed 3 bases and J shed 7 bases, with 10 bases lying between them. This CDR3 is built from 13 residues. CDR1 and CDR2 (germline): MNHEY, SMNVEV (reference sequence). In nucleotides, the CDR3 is TGTGCCAGCAGTTTTGGCGGGGTGAATGAGCAGTTCTTC. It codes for CASSFGGVNEQFF.

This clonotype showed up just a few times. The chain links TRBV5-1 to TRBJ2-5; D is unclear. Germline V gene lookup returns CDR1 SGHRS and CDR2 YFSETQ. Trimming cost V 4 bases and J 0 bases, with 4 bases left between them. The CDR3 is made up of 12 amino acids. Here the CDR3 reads CASSPNQETQYF. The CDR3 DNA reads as TGCGCCAGCAGCCCTAACCAAGAGACCCAGTACTTC.

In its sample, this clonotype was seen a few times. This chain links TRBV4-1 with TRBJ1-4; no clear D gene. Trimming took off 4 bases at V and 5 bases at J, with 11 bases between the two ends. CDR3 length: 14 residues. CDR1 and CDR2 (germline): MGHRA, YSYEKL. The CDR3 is CASSPYSKNEKLFF. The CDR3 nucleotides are TGCGCCAGCAGCCCTTACTCCAAAAATGAAAAACTGTTTTTT.

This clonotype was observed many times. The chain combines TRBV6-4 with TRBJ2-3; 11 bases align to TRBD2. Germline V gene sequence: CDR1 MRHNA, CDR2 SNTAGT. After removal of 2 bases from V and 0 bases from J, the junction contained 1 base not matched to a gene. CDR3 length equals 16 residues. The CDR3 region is CASSDLAGGSTDTQYF. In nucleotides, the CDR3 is TGTGCCAGCAGTGACCTAGCGGGGGGTAGCACAGATACGCAGTATTTT.

CDR3 sequence: CASRDNRDFQYF. As DNA, the CDR3 is TGTGCCAGCAGAGATAACCGGGACTTCCAGTACTTC. This chain connects TRBV6-1 to TRBJ2-4, with a weak D call TRBD2 (6 bases). Germline loops: CDR1 MNHNS, CDR2 SASEGT. The CDR3 sequence is 12 residues long. The germline V and J ends were trimmed by 6 bases and 13 bases, with 16 bases remaining between them.

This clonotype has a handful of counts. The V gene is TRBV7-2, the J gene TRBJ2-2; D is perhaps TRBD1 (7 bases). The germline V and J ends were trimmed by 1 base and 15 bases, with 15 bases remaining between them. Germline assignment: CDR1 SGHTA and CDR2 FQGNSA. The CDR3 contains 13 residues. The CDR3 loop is CASSLEQGGIVFF. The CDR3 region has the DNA TGTGCCAGCAGCTTAGAGCAGGGGGGAATAGTGTTTTTT.

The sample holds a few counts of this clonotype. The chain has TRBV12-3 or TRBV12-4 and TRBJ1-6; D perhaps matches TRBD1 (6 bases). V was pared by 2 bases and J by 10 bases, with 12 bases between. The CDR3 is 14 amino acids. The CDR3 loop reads CASSLSQGNSPLHF. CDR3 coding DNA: TGTGCCAGCAGTTTATCCCAGGGGAACTCACCCCTCCACTTT.

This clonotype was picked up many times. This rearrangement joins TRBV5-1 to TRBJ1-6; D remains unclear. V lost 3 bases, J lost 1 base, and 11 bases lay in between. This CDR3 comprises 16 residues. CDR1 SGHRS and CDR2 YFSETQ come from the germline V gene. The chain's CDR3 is CASSSQRGSYNSPLHF. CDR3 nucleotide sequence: TGCGCCAGCAGCTCCCAACGGGGTTCCTATAATTCACCCCTCCACTTT.

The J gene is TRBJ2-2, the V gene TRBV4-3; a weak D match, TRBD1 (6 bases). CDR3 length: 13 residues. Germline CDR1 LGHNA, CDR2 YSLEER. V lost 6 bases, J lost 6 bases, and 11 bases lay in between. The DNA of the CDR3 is TGCGCCAGCAGACTACAGGGCTCCGGGGAGCTGTTTTTT. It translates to CASRLQGSGELFF.

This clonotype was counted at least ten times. For the CDR3, the DNA is TGCGCCAGCAGCCAGGCACCGGGAGGGAACACTGAAGCTTTCTTT. Translated: CASSQAPGGNTEAFF. The chain joins TRBV4-1 to TRBJ1-1; D not certain. The germline V gene has CDR1 MGHRA and CDR2 YSYEKL. V was trimmed by 3 bases and J by 1 base, leaving 12 bases between them. This CDR3 spans 15 amino acids.

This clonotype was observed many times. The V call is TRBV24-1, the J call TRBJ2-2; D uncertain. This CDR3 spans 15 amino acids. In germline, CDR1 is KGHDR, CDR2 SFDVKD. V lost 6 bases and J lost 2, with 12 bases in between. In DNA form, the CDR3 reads TGTGCCACCAGTACTGGGAAACTTAACACCGGGGAGCTGTTTTTT. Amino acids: CATSTGKLNTGELFF.

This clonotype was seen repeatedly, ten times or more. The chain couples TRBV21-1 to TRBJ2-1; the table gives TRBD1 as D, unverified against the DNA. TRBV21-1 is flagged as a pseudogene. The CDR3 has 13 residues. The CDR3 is CANKDPTRGEQFF. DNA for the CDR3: TGTGCCAACAAAGACCCCACCCGGGGTGAGCAGTTCTTC.

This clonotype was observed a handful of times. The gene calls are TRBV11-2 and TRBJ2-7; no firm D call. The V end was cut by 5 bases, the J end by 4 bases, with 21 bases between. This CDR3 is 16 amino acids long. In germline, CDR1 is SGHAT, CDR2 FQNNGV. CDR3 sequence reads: CASSLRSNLNNYEQYV. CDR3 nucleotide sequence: TGTGCCAGCAGCCTTCGATCTAACCTTAACAATTACGAGCAGTACGTC.

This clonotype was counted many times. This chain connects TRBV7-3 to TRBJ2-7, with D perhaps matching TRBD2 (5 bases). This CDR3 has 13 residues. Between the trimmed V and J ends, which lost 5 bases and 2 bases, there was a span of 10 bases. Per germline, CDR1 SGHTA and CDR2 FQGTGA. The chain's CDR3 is CASSLSGAYEQYF. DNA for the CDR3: TGTGCCAGCAGCCTCAGCGGAGCCTACGAGCAGTACTTC.

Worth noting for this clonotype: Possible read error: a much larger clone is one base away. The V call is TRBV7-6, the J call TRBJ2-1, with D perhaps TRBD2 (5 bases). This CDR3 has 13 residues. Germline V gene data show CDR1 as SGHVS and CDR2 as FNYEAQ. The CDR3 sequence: CASSLSDYDEQFF. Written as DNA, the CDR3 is TGTGCCAGCAGCTTATCAGACTACGATGAGCAGTTCTTC.

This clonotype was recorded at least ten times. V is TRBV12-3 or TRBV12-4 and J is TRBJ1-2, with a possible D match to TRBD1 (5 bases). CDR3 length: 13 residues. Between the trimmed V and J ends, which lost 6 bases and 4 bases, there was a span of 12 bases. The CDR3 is CASSLTAVYGYTF. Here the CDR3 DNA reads TGTGCCAGCAGCCTGACAGCCGTCTATGGCTACACCTTC.

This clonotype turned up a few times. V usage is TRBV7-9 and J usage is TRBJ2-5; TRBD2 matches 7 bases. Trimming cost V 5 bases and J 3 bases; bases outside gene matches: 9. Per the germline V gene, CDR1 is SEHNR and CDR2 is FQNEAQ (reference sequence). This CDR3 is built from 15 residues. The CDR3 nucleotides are TGTGCCAGCAGCAGCCCCCGGACTAGAGAAGAGACCCAGTACTTC. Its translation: CASSSPRTREETQYF.

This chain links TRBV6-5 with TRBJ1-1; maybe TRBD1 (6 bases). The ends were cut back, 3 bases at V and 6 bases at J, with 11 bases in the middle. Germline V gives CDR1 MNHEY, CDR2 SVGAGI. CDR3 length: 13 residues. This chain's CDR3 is CASSYGGASEAFF. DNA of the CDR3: TGTGCCAGCAGTTATGGGGGGGCCTCTGAAGCTTTCTTT.

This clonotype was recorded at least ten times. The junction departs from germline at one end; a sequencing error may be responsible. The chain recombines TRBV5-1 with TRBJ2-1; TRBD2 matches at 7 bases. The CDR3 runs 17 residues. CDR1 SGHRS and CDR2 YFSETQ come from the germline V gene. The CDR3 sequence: CASSLEMRGKSYNEQSF. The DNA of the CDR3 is TGCGCCAGCAGCTTGGAGATGCGGGGGAAATCCTACAATGAGCAGTCCTTC.

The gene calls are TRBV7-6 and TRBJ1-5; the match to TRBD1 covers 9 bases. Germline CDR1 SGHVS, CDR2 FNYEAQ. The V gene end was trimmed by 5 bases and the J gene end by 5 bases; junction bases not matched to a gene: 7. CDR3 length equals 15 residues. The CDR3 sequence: CASSRSGTGHQPQHF. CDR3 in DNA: TGTGCCAGCAGCCGGAGCGGGACAGGGCATCAGCCCCAGCATTTT. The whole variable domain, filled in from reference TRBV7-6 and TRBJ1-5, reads GAGVSQSPRYKVTKRGQDVALRCDPISGHVSLYWYRQALGQGPEFLTYFNYEAQQDKSGLPNDRFSAERPEGSISTLTIQRTEQRDSAMYRCASSRSGTGHQPQHFGDGTRLSIL.

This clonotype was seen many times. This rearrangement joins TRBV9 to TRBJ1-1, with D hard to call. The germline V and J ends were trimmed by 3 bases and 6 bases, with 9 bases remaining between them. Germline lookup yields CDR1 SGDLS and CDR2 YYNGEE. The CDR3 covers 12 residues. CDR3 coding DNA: TGTGCCAGCAGCGCTGGGTCGGCTGAAGCTTTCTTT. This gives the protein CASSAGSAEAFF.

DNA for the CDR3: TGCGCCAGCAGCCCCTGGGGGAAAGAGACCCAGTACTTC. As protein: CASSPWGKETQYF. The genes are TRBV5-1 and TRBJ2-5; D assignment may be TRBD1 or TRBD2 (5 bases each). This CDR3 spans 13 amino acids. Germline assignment: CDR1 SGHRS and CDR2 YFSETQ. Trimming cost V 4 bases and J 3 bases, with 10 bases left between them.

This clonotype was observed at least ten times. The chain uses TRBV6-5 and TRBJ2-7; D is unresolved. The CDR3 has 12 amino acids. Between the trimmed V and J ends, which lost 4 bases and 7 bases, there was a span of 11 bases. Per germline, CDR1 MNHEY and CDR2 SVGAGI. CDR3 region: CASSSSPVEQYF. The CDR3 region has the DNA TGTGCCAGCAGTTCATCCCCGGTAGAGCAGTACTTC.

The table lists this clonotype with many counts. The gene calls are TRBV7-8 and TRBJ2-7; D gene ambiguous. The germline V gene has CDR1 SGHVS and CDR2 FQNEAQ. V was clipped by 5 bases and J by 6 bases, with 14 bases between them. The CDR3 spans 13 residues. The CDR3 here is CASSPAGEVEQYV. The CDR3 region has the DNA TGTGCCAGCAGCCCCGCTGGGGAAGTCGAGCAGTACGTC.

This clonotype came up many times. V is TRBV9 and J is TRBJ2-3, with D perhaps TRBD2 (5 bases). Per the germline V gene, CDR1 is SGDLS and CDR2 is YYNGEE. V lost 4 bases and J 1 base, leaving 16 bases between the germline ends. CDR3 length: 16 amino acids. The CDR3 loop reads CASSPAVYSGTDTQYF. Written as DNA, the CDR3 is TGTGCCAGCAGCCCCGCGGTGTATAGCGGCACAGATACGCAGTATTTT.

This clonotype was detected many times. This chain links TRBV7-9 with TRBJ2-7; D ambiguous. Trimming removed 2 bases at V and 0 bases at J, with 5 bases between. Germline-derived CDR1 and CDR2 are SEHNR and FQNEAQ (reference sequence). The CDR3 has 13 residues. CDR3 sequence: CASSLPLSYEQYV. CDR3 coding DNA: TGTGCCAGCAGCTTACCCCTCTCCTACGAGCAGTACGTC.

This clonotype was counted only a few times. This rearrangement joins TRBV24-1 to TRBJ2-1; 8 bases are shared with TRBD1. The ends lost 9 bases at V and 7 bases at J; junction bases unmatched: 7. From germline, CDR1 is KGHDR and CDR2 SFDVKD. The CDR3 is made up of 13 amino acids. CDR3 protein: CATEGQGANEQFF. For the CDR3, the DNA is TGTGCCACCGAGGGGCAGGGGGCAAATGAGCAGTTCTTC.

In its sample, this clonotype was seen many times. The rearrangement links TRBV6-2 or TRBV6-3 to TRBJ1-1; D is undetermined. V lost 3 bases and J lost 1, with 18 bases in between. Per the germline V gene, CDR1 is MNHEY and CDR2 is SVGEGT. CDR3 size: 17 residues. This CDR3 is CASSYNTHEGRNTEAFF. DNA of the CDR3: TGTGCCAGCAGTTATAACACCCACGAAGGGAGGAACACTGAAGCTTTCTTT.